This TCR beta chain is drawn from a study of monozygotic twins with inflammatory bowel disease. Researchers used approximately 3,500 ng of total RNA for each TCR library. TCRdb re-called the 5' RACE reads and catalogs CDR3 proteins one per entry, DNA excluded. This specimen shows 150,000 or so distinct CDR3 sequences; the ten leading clones hold 1% to 1.5%. General study points: A single strong clonotype or signal linked to IBD was not supported.

Points on this clonotype: What it binds is unknown.

The sequenced material came from blood. The clonotype was recovered from a human donor with ulcerative colitis or Crohn's disease, or a healthy co-twin of an affected twin (not recorded which).

The CDR3 loop reads CASSLASGGWFF. The chain has TRBV11-2 and TRBJ2-1; TCRdb outputs TRBD1, but without DNA this stays unchecked. The CDR3 totals 12 residues. Germline values: CDR1 SGHAT, CDR2 FQNNGV.